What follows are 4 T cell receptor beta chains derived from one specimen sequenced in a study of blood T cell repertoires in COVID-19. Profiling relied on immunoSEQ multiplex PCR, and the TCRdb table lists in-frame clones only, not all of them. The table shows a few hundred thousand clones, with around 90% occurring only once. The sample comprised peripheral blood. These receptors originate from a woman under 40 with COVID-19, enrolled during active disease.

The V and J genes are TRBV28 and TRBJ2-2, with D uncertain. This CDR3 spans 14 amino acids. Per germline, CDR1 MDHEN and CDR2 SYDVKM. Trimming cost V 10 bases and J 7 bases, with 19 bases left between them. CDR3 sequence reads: CATKTPSPGGELFF. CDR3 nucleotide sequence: TGTGCCACCAAAACACCTTCTCCAGGCGGGGAGCTGTTTTTT.

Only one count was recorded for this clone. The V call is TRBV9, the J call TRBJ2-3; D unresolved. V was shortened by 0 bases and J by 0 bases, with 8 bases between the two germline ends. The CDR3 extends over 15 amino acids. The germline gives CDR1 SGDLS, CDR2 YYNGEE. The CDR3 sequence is CASSVGSLSTDTQYF. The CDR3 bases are TGTGCCAGCAGCGTAGGGAGCCTTAGCACAGATACGCAGTATTTT.

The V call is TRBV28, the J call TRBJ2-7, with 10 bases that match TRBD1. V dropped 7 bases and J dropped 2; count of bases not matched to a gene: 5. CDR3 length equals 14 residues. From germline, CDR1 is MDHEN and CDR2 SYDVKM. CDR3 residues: CASKGTGDPYEQYF. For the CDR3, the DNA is TGTGCCAGCAAGGGGACAGGGGATCCCTACGAGCAGTACTTC.

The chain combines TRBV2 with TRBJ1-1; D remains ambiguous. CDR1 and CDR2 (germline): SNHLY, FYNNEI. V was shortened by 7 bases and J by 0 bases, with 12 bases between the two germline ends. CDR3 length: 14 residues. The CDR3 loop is CASKSGLLNTEAFF. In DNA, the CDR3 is TGTGCCAGCAAGTCTGGGCTCCTGAACACTGAAGCTTTCTTT.